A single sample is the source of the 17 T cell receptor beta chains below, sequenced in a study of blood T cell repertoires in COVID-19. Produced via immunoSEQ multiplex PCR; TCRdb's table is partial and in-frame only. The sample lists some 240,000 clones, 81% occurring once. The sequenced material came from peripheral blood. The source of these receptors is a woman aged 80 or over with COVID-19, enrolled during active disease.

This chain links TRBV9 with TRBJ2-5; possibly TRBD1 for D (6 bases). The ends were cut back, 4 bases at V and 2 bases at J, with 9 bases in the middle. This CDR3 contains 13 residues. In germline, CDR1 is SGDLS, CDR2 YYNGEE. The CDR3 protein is CASSWGQQETQYF. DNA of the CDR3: TGTGCCAGCAGCTGGGGGCAGCAAGAGACCCAGTACTTC.

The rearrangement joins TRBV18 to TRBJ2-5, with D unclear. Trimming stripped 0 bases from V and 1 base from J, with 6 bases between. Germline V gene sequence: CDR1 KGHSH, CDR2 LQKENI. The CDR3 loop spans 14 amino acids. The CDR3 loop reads CASSPPRSQETQYF. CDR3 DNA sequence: TGTGCCAGCTCACCACCGAGGAGCCAAGAGACCCAGTACTTC.

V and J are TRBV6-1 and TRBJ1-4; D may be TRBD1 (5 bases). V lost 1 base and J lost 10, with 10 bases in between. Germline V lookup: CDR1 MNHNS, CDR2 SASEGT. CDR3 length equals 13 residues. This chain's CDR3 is CASSEGQGGKLFF. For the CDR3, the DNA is TGTGCCAGCAGTGAAGGGCAGGGAGGAAAACTGTTTTTT.

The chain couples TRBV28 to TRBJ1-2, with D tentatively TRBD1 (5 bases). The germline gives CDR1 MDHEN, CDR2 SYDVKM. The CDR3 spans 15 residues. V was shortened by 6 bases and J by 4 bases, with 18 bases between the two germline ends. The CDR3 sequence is CASSPFGAGTYGYTF. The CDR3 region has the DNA TGTGCCAGCAGCCCCTTTGGGGCTGGTACCTATGGCTACACCTTC.

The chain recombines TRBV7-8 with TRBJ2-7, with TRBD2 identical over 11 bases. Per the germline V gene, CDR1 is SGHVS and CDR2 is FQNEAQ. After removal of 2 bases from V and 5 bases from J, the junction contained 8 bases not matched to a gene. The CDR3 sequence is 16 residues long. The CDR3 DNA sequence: TGTGCCAGCAGCTTAACTCCTAGCGGGGGGCGACACGAGCAGTACTTC. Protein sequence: CASSLTPSGGRHEQYF.

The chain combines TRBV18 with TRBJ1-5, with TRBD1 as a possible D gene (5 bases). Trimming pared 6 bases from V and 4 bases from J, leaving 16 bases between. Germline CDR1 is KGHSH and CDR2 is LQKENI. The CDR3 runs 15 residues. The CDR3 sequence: CASSTGAENNQPQHF. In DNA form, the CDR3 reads TGTGCCAGCTCGACTGGGGCAGAGAATAATCAGCCCCAGCATTTT.

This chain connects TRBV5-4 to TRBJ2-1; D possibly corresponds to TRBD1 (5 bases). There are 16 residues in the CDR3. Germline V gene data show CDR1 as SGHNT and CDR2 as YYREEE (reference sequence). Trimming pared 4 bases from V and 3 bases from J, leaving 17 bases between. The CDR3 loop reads CASSHWGSNVYNEQFF. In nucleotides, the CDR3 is TGTGCCAGCAGCCACTGGGGCAGTAACGTCTACAATGAGCAGTTCTTC.

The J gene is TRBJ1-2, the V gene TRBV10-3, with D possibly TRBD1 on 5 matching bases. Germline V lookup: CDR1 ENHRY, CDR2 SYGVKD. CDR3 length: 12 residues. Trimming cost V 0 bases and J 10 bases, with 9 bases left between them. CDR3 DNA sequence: TGTGCCATCAGTGAGTCGCAGGGACTCTACACCTTC. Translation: CAISESQGLYTF.

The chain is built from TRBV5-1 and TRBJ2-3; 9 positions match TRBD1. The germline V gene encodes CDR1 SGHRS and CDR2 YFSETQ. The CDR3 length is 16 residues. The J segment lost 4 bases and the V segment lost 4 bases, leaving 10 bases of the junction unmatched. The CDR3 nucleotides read TGCGCCAGCAGCATGAGGGGGACAGGGCCCGCAGATACGCAGTATTTT. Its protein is CASSMRGTGPADTQYF.

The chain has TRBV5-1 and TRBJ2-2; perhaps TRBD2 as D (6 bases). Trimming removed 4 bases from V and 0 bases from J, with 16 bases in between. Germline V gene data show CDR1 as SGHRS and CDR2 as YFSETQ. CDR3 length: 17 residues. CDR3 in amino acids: CASSRGTNAANTGELFF. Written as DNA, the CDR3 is TGCGCCAGCAGCCGGGGGACCAACGCAGCGAACACCGGGGAGCTGTTTTTT.

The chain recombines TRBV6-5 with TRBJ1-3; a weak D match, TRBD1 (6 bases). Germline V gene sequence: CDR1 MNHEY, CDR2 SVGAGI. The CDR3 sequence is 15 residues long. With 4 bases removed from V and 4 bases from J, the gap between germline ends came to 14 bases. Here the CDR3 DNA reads TGTGCCAGCAGTTTGGGACAATCGGCCGGAAACACCATATATTTT. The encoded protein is CASSLGQSAGNTIYF.

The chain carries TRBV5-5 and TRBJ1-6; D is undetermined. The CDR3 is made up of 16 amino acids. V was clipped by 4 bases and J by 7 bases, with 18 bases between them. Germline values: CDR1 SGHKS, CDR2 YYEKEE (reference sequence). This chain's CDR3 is CASSPGPGAGNSPLHF. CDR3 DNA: TGTGCCAGCAGCCCTGGTCCGGGTGCGGGGAATTCACCCCTCCACTTT.

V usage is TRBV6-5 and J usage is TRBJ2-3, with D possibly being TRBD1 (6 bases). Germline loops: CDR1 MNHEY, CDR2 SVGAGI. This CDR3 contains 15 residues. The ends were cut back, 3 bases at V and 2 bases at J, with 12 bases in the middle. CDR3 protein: CASSYGTYNTDTQYF. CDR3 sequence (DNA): TGTGCCAGCAGTTATGGGACATACAACACAGATACGCAGTATTTT.

CDR3 in amino acids: CASSLRGGSTEAFF. The CDR3 DNA follows: TGTGCCAGCAGTTTAAGGGGAGGAAGCACTGAAGCTTTCTTT. J is TRBJ1-1 and V is TRBV6-5, with D possibly TRBD1 on 5 matching bases. This CDR3 is built from 14 residues. Trimming took off 4 bases at V and 4 bases at J, with 13 bases between the two ends. Germline CDR1 reads MNHEY; CDR2 reads SVGAGI.

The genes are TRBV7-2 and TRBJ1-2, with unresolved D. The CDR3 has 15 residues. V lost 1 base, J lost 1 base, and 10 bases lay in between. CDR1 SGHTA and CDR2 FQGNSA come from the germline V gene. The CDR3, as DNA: TGTGCCAGCAGCTTAGGGGTGGGAGTTAACTATGGCTACACCTTC. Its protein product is CASSLGVGVNYGYTF. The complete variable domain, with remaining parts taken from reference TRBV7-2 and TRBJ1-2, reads GAGVSQSPSNKVTEKGKDVELRCDPISGHTALYWYRQSLGQGLEFLIYFQGNSAPDKSGLPSDRFSAERTGGSVSTLTIQRTQQEDSAVYLCASSLGVGVNYGYTFGSGTRLTVV.

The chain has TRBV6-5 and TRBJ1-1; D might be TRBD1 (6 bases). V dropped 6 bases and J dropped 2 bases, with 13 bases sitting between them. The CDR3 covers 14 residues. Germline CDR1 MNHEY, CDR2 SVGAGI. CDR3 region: CASSPQGYNTEAFF. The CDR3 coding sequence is TGTGCCAGCAGCCCCCAGGGGTACAACACTGAAGCTTTCTTT.

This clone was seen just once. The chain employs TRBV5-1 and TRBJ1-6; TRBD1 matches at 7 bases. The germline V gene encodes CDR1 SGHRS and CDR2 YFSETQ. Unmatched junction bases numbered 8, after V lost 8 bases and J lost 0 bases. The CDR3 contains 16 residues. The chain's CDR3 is CASRQGQSSYNSPLHF. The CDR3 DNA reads TGCGCCAGTCGACAGGGCCAGAGCTCCTATAATTCACCCCTCCACTTT.